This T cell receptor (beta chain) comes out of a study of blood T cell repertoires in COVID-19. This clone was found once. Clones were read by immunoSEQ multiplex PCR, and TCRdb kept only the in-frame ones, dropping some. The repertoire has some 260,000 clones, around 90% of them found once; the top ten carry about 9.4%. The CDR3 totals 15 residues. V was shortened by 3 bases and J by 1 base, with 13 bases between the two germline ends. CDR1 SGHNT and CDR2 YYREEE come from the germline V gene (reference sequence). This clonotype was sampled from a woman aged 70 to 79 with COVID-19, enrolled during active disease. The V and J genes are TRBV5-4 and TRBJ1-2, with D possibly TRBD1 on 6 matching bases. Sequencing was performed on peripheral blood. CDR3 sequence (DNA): TGTGCCAGCAGCTCACCGGGACAACTTAACTATGGCTACACCTTC. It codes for CASSSPGQLNYGYTF.